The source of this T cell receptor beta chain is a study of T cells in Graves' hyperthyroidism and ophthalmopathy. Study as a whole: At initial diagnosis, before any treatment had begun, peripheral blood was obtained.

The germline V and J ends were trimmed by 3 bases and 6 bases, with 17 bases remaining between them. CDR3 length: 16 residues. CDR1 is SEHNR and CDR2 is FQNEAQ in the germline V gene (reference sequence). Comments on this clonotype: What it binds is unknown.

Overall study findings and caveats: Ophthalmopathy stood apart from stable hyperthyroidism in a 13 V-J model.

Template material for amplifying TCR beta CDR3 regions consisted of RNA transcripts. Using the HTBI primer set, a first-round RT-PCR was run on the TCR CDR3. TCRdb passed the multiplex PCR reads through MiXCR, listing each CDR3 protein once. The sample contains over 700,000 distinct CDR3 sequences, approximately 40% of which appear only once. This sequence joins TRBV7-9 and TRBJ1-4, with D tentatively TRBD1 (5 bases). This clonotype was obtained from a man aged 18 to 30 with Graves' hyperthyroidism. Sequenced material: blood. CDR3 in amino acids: CASSLEGPGEDEKLFF. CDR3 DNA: TGTGCCAGCAGCTTGGAGGGACCTGGGGAGGATGAAAAACTGTTTTTT.